The sequence of this TCR beta chain was determined in a study of cytomegalovirus exposure and HLA in healthy donors. Trimming pared 1 base from V and 7 bases from J, leaving 13 bases between. Germline V gives CDR1 MGHDK, CDR2 SYGVNS. The length of the CDR3 is 15 residues. These donors counted as nominally healthy when sampled, but unrecorded immune exposures were likely. The PCR contained 60 Vbeta and 13 Jbeta primers. Profiling relied on immunoSEQ multiplex PCR, and the TCRdb table lists in-frame clones only, not all of them. The table has about 59,000 clones, about 90% seen once. The chain employs TRBV25-1 and TRBJ1-4; D unclear. The source is a man aged 30 to 39 in good health and CMV-seropositive. The sample taken for sequencing was PBMCs. The CDR3 region has the DNA TGTGCCAGCAGTGAATGGATGGCGGAGTCTGAAAAACTGTTTTTT. Translated: CASSEWMAESEKLFF.